The sample holds a few counts of the clone carrying this T cell receptor (beta chain). Its specificity is not known. Germline V CDR1 and CDR2: SNHLY, FYNNEI. The CDR3 is made up of 15 amino acids. The V gene lost 1 base and the J gene lost 6 bases, with 16 bases spanning the gap. This record belongs to a study of cytomegalovirus exposure and HLA in healthy donors. Study details: Tens of millions of unique TCRs from HLA-typed donors were held in an early release of data.

Donors consisted of healthy bone marrow donors. PCR amplification relied on 60 Vbeta primers (plus 13 Jbeta primers). Produced via immunoSEQ multiplex PCR; TCRdb's table is partial and in-frame only. The repertoire holds 100,000 or so clones, with around 80% as singletons. Findings and caveats of the study: Investigators reported 150 to 200 TCR beta chains as tied to cytomegalovirus.

The source of this sequence is a middle-aged man in good health and CMV-seronegative. V is TRBV2 and J is TRBJ2-7; D might be TRBD1 (6 bases). Sequencing used PBMCs. CDR3 protein: CASSEVGQGFGEQYF. Written as DNA, the CDR3 is TGTGCCAGCAGTGAAGTCGGGCAGGGGTTTGGCGAGCAGTACTTC. Full variable domain (rest looked up from reference TRBV2 and TRBJ2-7): EPEVTQTPSHQVTQMGQEVILRCVPISNHLYFYWYRQILGQKVEFLVSFYNNEISEKSEIFDDQFSVERPDGSNFTLKIRSTKLEDSAMYFCASSEVGQGFGEQYFGPGTRLTVT.